A single sample gave rise to the 9 T cell receptor beta chains below, sequenced in a study of blood T cells in healthy people across ages (dated by TCRdb to 2013 to 2016). Libraries were made using 5' RACE. Sequencing relied on an Illumina HiSeq 2500. The second PCR ran for about 6 to 11 cycles and used a J-beta primer mix along with a sample-barcoded 5' primer. TCRdb ran its own pipeline on the public reads, namely fastp trimming at Q25 and MiXCR clone calling, and kept in-frame beta chains. Every CDR3 protein is listed once, alongside the most common genes and DNA of its rows. Recorded for this sample are roughly 800,000 distinct CDR3 sequences; roughly 60% of them occurred a single time. About 20% of the sample goes to the ten largest clones. The sample was blood. These receptors were obtained from a man aged 25-45 years in good health.

The chain combines TRBV7-9 with TRBJ2-4; 7 bases map to TRBD1. The DNA end favors TRBJ2-7, so the J call may be wrong. The CDR3 runs 15 residues. Germline CDR1 is SEHNR and CDR2 is FQNEAQ (reference sequence). In DNA form, the CDR3 reads TGTGCCAGCAGCAAGACCGGGACAGCGCTGCTCGAGCAGTACTTC. Translated, it gives CASSKTGTALLEQYF.

This chain joins TRBV20-1 and TRBJ1-2; no clear D. The CDR3 has 15 amino acids. Germline V gives CDR1 DFQATT, CDR2 SNEGSKA (reference sequence). Trimming left V 0 bases short and J 4 bases short, with 15 bases between. CDR3 amino acids: CSARDPAGGIYGYTF. The CDR3 nucleotides are TGCAGTGCTAGAGATCCCGCAGGCGGTATCTATGGCTACACCTTC.

The CDR3 reads CASSLEARGRPYEQYF. The DNA for the CDR3 is TGTGCCAGCAGCTTAGAGGCGCGGGGACGTCCCTACGAGCAGTACTTC. The chain uses TRBV7-2 and TRBJ2-7, with D possibly being TRBD2 (6 bases). V was pared by 1 base and J by 2 bases, with 15 bases between. The CDR3 is 16 amino acids. Germline V gene lookup returns CDR1 SGHTA and CDR2 FQGNSA. The whole variable domain, remainder taken from reference TRBV7-2 and TRBJ2-7, is GAGVSQSPSNKVTEKGKDVELRCDPISGHTALYWYRQSLGQGLEFLIYFQGNSAPDKSGLPSDRFSAERTGGSVSTLTIQRTQQEDSAVYLCASSLEARGRPYEQYFGPGTRLTVT.

The rearrangement links TRBV29-1 to TRBJ2-7; D not resolved. CDR3 size: 13 residues. Between the trimmed V and J ends, which lost 3 bases and 2 bases, there was a span of 11 bases. Germline assignment: CDR1 SQVTM and CDR2 ANQGSEA. The DNA of the CDR3 is TGCAGCGTTGATATCGAGAATACCTACGAGCAGTACTTC. It encodes CSVDIENTYEQYF.

The J gene is TRBJ1-4, the V gene TRBV29-1; weak D call: TRBD1 (6 bases). The V gene lost 7 bases and the J gene lost 8 bases, with 11 bases spanning the gap. The V gene's germline CDR1 is SQVTM and CDR2 ANQGSEA. The CDR3 is 11 amino acids. The CDR3 is CSGNQGEKLFF. The CDR3 DNA reads as TGCAGCGGGAACCAGGGGGAAAAACTGTTTTTT.

This sequence joins TRBV20-1 and TRBJ1-6; maybe TRBD1 (5 bases). Germline values: CDR1 DFQATT, CDR2 SNEGSKA (reference sequence). Trimming cost V 4 bases and J 0 bases, with 16 bases left between them. The CDR3 covers 17 residues. CDR3 protein: CSATSPTVSSYNSPLHF. For the CDR3, the DNA is TGCAGTGCTACCTCCCCGACAGTCAGCTCCTATAATTCACCCCTCCACTTT.

This clonotype was picked up a small number of times. The chain has TRBV19 and TRBJ2-4; D possibly corresponds to TRBD2 (5 bases). The CDR3 extends over 15 amino acids. V was trimmed by 5 bases and J by 0 bases, leaving 11 bases between them. Germline-derived CDR1 and CDR2 are LNHDA and SQIVND (reference sequence). The chain's CDR3 is CASSPTILAKNIQYF. The CDR3 DNA follows: TGTGCCAGTAGTCCGACTATACTAGCCAAAAACATTCAGTACTTC.

This clonotype was counted only a few times. The V call is TRBV29-1, the J call TRBJ2-3, with 11 positions matching TRBD2. V trimming: 7 bases; J trimming: 8 bases; junction bases outside the gene matches: 26. The CDR3 runs to 19 residues. The germline V gene encodes CDR1 SQVTM and CDR2 ANQGSEA. The CDR3 region has the DNA TGCAGCGCATGGAGGACAAAATCCCGACTAGCGGGGCCGGGGGGTACGCAGTATTTT. Amino acid sequence: CSAWRTKSRLAGPGGTQYF.

The chain joins TRBV6-1 to TRBJ2-1; D is tentatively TRBD1 or TRBD2 (7 bases each). The CDR3 covers 13 residues. Trimming pared 8 bases from V and 5 bases from J, leaving 13 bases between. Germline CDR1 and CDR2: MNHNS and SASEGT. CDR3 in DNA: TGTGCCAGCGGGAGGGGGCCCCACAATGAGCAGTTCTTC. Translation gives CASGRGPHNEQFF.